Sequencing of this TCR beta chain was carried out in a study of T cell responses to AZD1222 COVID-19 vaccine. Profiling relied on immunoSEQ multiplex PCR, and the TCRdb table lists in-frame clones only, not all of them. The sample records about 88,000 clones, 90% to 95% being singletons. Regarding the study as a whole: Unmutated variant regions are reportedly targeted by nearly half of spike-specific TCRs. Repertoires were obtained only post-peak T cell response.

This CDR3 spans 15 amino acids. V was trimmed by 5 bases and J by 3 bases, leaving 16 bases between them. CDR1 is SEHNR and CDR2 is FQNEAQ in the germline V gene (reference sequence). As for this clone: No antigen is known for it.

Specimen: peripheral blood, collected on day 0 of MenACWY control vaccination. This receptor was obtained from an adult in good health. The chain combines TRBV7-9 with TRBJ1-1, with D tentatively TRBD1 (6 bases). The chain's CDR3 is CASSDYLQGDTEAFF. The CDR3 DNA reads TGTGCCAGCAGCGACTATTTACAGGGCGACACTGAAGCTTTCTTT.